This T cell receptor beta chain was found in a study of siplizumab effects on memory and regulatory T cells. Findings and caveats of the study: In unstimulated cells, naive T cells appeared more diverse than memory T cells and seemed major alloresponse contributors. Of the alloreactive clones, only a minor fraction mapped to unstimulated subsets. Confirmation that proliferating Tregs from siplizumab cultures had suppressive function was not obtained.

Concerning this clone itself: Its matching antigen is unknown.

Roughly 10^5 TCR templates underwent assay in each sample. Assay used: immunoSEQ multiplex PCR; TCRdb lists only in-frame clones, some missing. The profile shows 90,000 to 120,000 clones, approximately 94% of them singletons. J was trimmed by 3 bases and V by 4 bases; bases with no gene match: 5. CDR3 length: 15 amino acids. Germline V CDR1 and CDR2: KGHSH, LQKENI. The TCR was taken from a human donor in good health. The chain recombines TRBV18 with TRBJ1-4; 7 bases fit TRBD1. Sequences were obtained from Tregs sorted from blood. As DNA, the CDR3 is TGTGCCAGCTCACGAGATCAGGGGGCTAATGAAAAACTGTTTTTT. This gives the protein CASSRDQGANEKLFF.